This is a list of T cell receptor beta chains from one sample in a study of PD-1 blockade in classical Hodgkin lymphoma. The protocol was immunoSEQ multiplex PCR, while the TCRdb copy is restricted to in-frame clones and leaves out a portion. This sample carries fewer than 65,000 clones, roughly nine tenths of them seen once, and the ten largest clones take roughly 15%. The sequencing here drew on peripheral blood mononuclear cells (PBMCs), taken at baseline. The receptors were gathered from a human donor with classical Hodgkin lymphoma. CDR3s include the opening cysteine and the closing phenylalanine or tryptophan. D genes are given only for firm matches. Clone sizes are given selectively: once, few, many, or a class where the clone is expanded.

v_call: TRBV11-2
j_call: TRBJ2-7
clone_size: .
d_call: .
cdr3_aa: CASSLSGSSLYEQYF
cdr3_nt: TGTGCCAGCAGCTTATCGGGCAGTAGTCTCTACGAGCAGTACTTC

v_call: TRBV5-1
j_call: TRBJ2-5
clone_size: .
d_call: .
cdr3_aa: CASSWLGGEETQYF
cdr3_nt: TGCGCCAGCAGTTGGTTGGGGGGCGAAGAGACCCAGTACTTC

v_call: TRBV7-9
j_call: TRBJ2-2
clone_size: .
d_call: TRBD2
cdr3_aa: CASSFSGLAGAGELFF
cdr3_nt: TGTGCCAGCAGCTTTTCTGGTCTAGCGGGGGCCGGGGAGCTGTTTTTT

v_call: TRBV7-6
j_call: TRBJ1-6
clone_size: .
d_call: TRBD1
cdr3_aa: CASSQQGTGSPLHF
cdr3_nt: TGTGCCAGCAGCCAACAGGGGACGGGGTCACCCCTCCACTTT

v_call: TRBV19
j_call: TRBJ1-2
clone_size: .
d_call: .
cdr3_aa: CASTVDGVTGRYGYTF
cdr3_nt: TGTGCCAGTACGGTTGATGGCGTCACGGGGCGCTATGGCTACACCTTC

v_call: TRBV4-1
j_call: TRBJ2-2
clone_size: .
d_call: TRBD1
cdr3_aa: CASSSRIRDRVTGELFF
cdr3_nt: TGCGCCAGCAGCTCACGCATCCGGGACAGAGTCACCGGGGAGCTGTTTTTT

v_call: TRBV15
j_call: TRBJ1-6
clone_size: .
d_call: .
cdr3_aa: CATSRDRGQLNSPLHF
cdr3_nt: TGTGCCACCAGCAGAGATCGGGGCCAGCTTAATTCACCCCTCCACTTT

v_call: TRBV27
j_call: TRBJ2-2
clone_size: .
d_call: .
cdr3_aa: CASSPSGHTGELFF
cdr3_nt: TGTGCCAGCAGTCCCTCCGGCCACACCGGGGAGCTGTTTTTT

v_call: TRBV19
j_call: TRBJ1-2
clone_size: .
d_call: TRBD1
cdr3_aa: CASSTDRGGGYTF
cdr3_nt: TGTGCCAGTAGTACCGACAGGGGTGGTGGCTACACCTTC

v_call: TRBV29-1
j_call: TRBJ2-5
clone_size: .
d_call: TRBD1
cdr3_aa: CSVGGQGGQETQYF
cdr3_nt: TGCAGCGTTGGGGGACAGGGAGGACAAGAGACCCAGTACTTC

v_call: TRBV14
j_call: TRBJ1-6
clone_size: .
d_call: .
cdr3_aa: CASSQGEGSYNSPLHF
cdr3_nt: TGTGCCAGCAGCCAAGGTGAAGGCTCCTATAATTCACCCCTCCACTTT

v_call: TRBV20-1
j_call: TRBJ2-7
clone_size: .
d_call: .
cdr3_aa: CSARDSYEQYF
cdr3_nt: TGCAGTGCTAGGGACTCCTACGAGCAGTACTTC

v_call: TRBV29-1
j_call: TRBJ2-7
clone_size: .
d_call: TRBD1
cdr3_aa: CSVEIRTGTYEQYF
cdr3_nt: TGCAGCGTTGAGATTCGGACAGGAACCTACGAGCAGTACTTC

v_call: TRBV6-6
j_call: TRBJ2-2
clone_size: .
d_call: TRBD1
cdr3_aa: CASSKQGAGTGELFF
cdr3_nt: TGTGCCAGCAGCAAACAGGGGGCGGGGACCGGGGAGCTGTTTTTT

v_call: TRBV6-5
j_call: TRBJ1-6
clone_size: .
d_call: .
cdr3_aa: CASSYRTEGRALHF
cdr3_nt: TGTGCCAGCAGTTACAGGACGGAGGGGAGGGCCCTCCACTTT

v_call: TRBV6-1
j_call: TRBJ1-3
clone_size: .
d_call: TRBD1
cdr3_aa: CASSKGQGGNTIYF
cdr3_nt: TGTGCCAGCAGTAAGGGACAGGGAGGAAACACCATATATTTT

v_call: TRBV28
j_call: TRBJ1-2
clone_size: .
d_call: .
cdr3_aa: CASSGHSGYGYTF
cdr3_nt: TGTGCCAGCTCGGGACACAGCGGCTATGGCTACACCTTC

v_call: TRBV4-1
j_call: TRBJ1-2
clone_size: once
d_call: TRBD1
cdr3_aa: CASSQTGTVSYGYTF
cdr3_nt: TGCGCCAGCAGCCAGACGGGGACAGTCAGCTATGGCTACACCTTC

v_call: TRBV19
j_call: TRBJ1-1
clone_size: .
d_call: .
cdr3_aa: CASTPRSGHLGAFF
cdr3_nt: TGTGCCAGTACCCCAAGAAGCGGACACCTCGGAGCTTTCTTT

v_call: TRBV5-1
j_call: TRBJ1-2
clone_size: .
d_call: TRBD1
cdr3_aa: CASTLGTGNYGYTF
cdr3_nt: TGCGCCAGCACTCTTGGGACAGGGAACTATGGCTACACCTTC

v_call: TRBV7-9
j_call: TRBJ2-5
clone_size: .
d_call: TRBD2
cdr3_aa: CASFTSGGQETQYF
cdr3_nt: TGTGCCAGCTTTACTAGCGGGGGACAGGAGACCCAGTACTTC

v_call: TRBV5-8
j_call: TRBJ2-7
clone_size: .
d_call: .
cdr3_aa: CASSYYEQYF
cdr3_nt: TGTGCCAGCAGCTACTACGAGCAGTACTTC

v_call: TRBV18
j_call: TRBJ2-6
clone_size: .
d_call: .
cdr3_aa: CASSPLQAGANVLTF
cdr3_nt: TGTGCCAGCTCACCACTACAGGCTGGGGCCAACGTCCTGACTTTC

v_call: TRBV19
j_call: TRBJ2-5
clone_size: .
d_call: .
cdr3_aa: CASSMQGGEETQYF
cdr3_nt: TGTGCCAGTAGTATGCAGGGAGGCGAAGAGACCCAGTACTTC

v_call: TRBV5-1
j_call: TRBJ1-3
clone_size: .
d_call: TRBD1
cdr3_aa: CASSAYDRALGNTIYF
cdr3_nt: TGCGCCAGCAGCGCCTACGACAGGGCACTCGGAAACACCATATATTTT

v_call: TRBV18
j_call: TRBJ1-6
clone_size: .
d_call: TRBD1
cdr3_aa: CASSPGTGGIRNSPLHF
cdr3_nt: TGTGCCAGCTCACCGGGGACAGGGGGAATTCGGAATTCACCCCTCCACTTT

v_call: TRBV5-1
j_call: TRBJ2-5
clone_size: .
d_call: .
cdr3_aa: CASSLVSETQYF
cdr3_nt: TGCGCCAGCAGCTTGGTTTCAGAGACCCAGTACTTC

v_call: TRBV30
j_call: TRBJ1-4
clone_size: .
d_call: .
cdr3_aa: CAWSPGGGEKLFF
cdr3_nt: TGTGCCTGGAGTCCAGGCGGAGGAGAAAAACTGTTTTTT

v_call: TRBV10-2
j_call: TRBJ2-5
clone_size: .
d_call: .
cdr3_aa: CASRTQETQYF
cdr3_nt: TGCGCCAGCAGGACGCAGGAGACCCAGTACTTC

v_call: TRBV5-1
j_call: TRBJ2-7
clone_size: .
d_call: TRBD1
cdr3_aa: CASKIDRATYEQYF
cdr3_nt: TGCGCCAGTAAAATCGACAGGGCTACCTACGAGCAGTACTTC

v_call: TRBV7-9
j_call: TRBJ2-5
clone_size: few
d_call: TRBD2
cdr3_aa: CASSSRLAGEETQYF
cdr3_nt: TGTGCCAGCAGCTCCCGACTAGCGGGGGAAGAGACCCAGTACTTC

v_call: TRBV7-9
j_call: TRBJ2-1
clone_size: .
d_call: .
cdr3_aa: CASSFRGLSSYNEQFF
cdr3_nt: TGTGCCAGCAGCTTCCGGGGACTCAGCTCCTACAATGAGCAGTTCTTC

v_call: TRBV5-1
j_call: TRBJ2-1
clone_size: .
d_call: .
cdr3_aa: CASSSSTYNEQFF
cdr3_nt: TGCGCCAGCAGCTCCTCTACCTACAATGAGCAGTTCTTC

v_call: TRBV27
j_call: TRBJ1-1
clone_size: .
d_call: TRBD1
cdr3_aa: CASSVQGARTEAFF
cdr3_nt: TGTGCCAGCAGCGTACAGGGGGCGCGCACTGAAGCTTTCTTT

v_call: TRBV5-1
j_call: TRBJ2-7
clone_size: .
d_call: TRBD1
cdr3_aa: CASSLRGPRYEQYF
cdr3_nt: TGCGCCAGCAGCTTGAGGGGGCCTCGGTACGAGCAGTACTTC

v_call: TRBV6-5
j_call: TRBJ2-1
clone_size: .
d_call: .
cdr3_aa: CASSSLGWEQFF
cdr3_nt: TGTGCCAGCAGTTCCCTCGGTTGGGAGCAGTTCTTC

v_call: TRBV30
j_call: TRBJ1-2
clone_size: .
d_call: .
cdr3_aa: CAWSPLGGNYGYTF
cdr3_nt: TGTGCCTGGAGCCCTCTAGGGGGAAACTATGGCTACACCTTC

v_call: TRBV29-1
j_call: TRBJ2-1
clone_size: .
d_call: TRBD2
cdr3_aa: CSVALAALDEQFF
cdr3_nt: TGCAGCGTTGCTCTAGCGGCTCTCGATGAGCAGTTCTTC

v_call: TRBV7-9
j_call: TRBJ2-1
clone_size: .
d_call: TRBD1
cdr3_aa: CASSLAPRGSYNEQFF
cdr3_nt: TGTGCCAGCAGCTTAGCTCCCAGGGGGAGTTACAATGAGCAGTTCTTC

v_call: TRBV5-5
j_call: TRBJ1-1
clone_size: once
d_call: .
cdr3_aa: CASSPRWGEFRTEAFF
cdr3_nt: TGTGCCAGCAGTCCGAGGTGGGGGGAGTTTAGGACTGAAGCTTTCTTT

v_call: TRBV5-1
j_call: TRBJ1-6
clone_size: .
d_call: TRBD1
cdr3_aa: CASSGGQGANSPLHF
cdr3_nt: TGCGCCAGCAGCGGAGGACAGGGGGCAAATTCACCCCTCCACTTT

v_call: TRBV9
j_call: TRBJ2-3
clone_size: .
d_call: .
cdr3_aa: CASSPSAGGVTDTQYF
cdr3_nt: TGTGCCAGCAGCCCCAGTGCCGGGGGAGTCACAGATACGCAGTATTTT

v_call: TRBV19
j_call: TRBJ1-2
clone_size: once
d_call: .
cdr3_aa: CASRGFYGYTF
cdr3_nt: TGTGCCAGTAGGGGTTTTTATGGCTACACCTTC

v_call: TRBV7-6
j_call: TRBJ2-6
clone_size: .
d_call: .
cdr3_aa: CASSLDPGANVLTF
cdr3_nt: TGTGCCAGCAGCTTAGACCCTGGGGCCAACGTCCTGACTTTC

v_call: TRBV6-5
j_call: TRBJ1-2
clone_size: .
d_call: .
cdr3_aa: CASGRYGYTF
cdr3_nt: TGTGCCAGCGGACGGTATGGCTACACCTTC

v_call: TRBV10-3
j_call: TRBJ1-1
clone_size: once
d_call: .
cdr3_aa: CAISGVNTEAFF
cdr3_nt: TGTGCCATCAGTGGAGTGAACACTGAAGCTTTCTTT

v_call: TRBV4-2
j_call: TRBJ2-5
clone_size: .
d_call: .
cdr3_aa: CASSPAVGAGETQYF
cdr3_nt: TGTGCCAGCAGCCCCGCGGTAGGGGCCGGGGAGACCCAGTACTTC

v_call: TRBV11-2
j_call: TRBJ2-3
clone_size: few
d_call: .
cdr3_aa: CASSFWGGAPDTQYF
cdr3_nt: TGTGCCAGCAGCTTTTGGGGGGGGGCCCCAGATACGCAGTATTTT

v_call: TRBV28
j_call: TRBJ2-6
clone_size: .
d_call: .
cdr3_aa: CASSTWVGRWGANVLTF
cdr3_nt: TGTGCCAGCAGCACGTGGGTGGGCCGGTGGGGGGCCAACGTCCTGACTTTC

v_call: TRBV4-1
j_call: TRBJ1-5
clone_size: .
d_call: .
cdr3_aa: CASSQVLRSRVKGDSNQPQHF
cdr3_nt: TGCGCCAGCAGCCAGGTCTTACGGAGTAGGGTGAAGGGTGATAGCAATCAGCCCCAGCATTTT

v_call: TRBV5-6
j_call: TRBJ1-2
clone_size: .
d_call: .
cdr3_aa: CASSTLTAFYGYTF
cdr3_nt: TGTGCCAGCAGCACCTTGACAGCCTTCTATGGCTACACCTTC

v_call: TRBV19
j_call: TRBJ2-7
clone_size: .
d_call: TRBD1
cdr3_aa: CASSPRTGGGEYYEQYF
cdr3_nt: TGTGCCAGTAGTCCGCGGACAGGGGGCGGTGAGTACTACGAGCAGTACTTC

v_call: TRBV7-3
j_call: TRBJ2-3
clone_size: .
d_call: .
cdr3_aa: CASSLWSGDTQYF
cdr3_nt: TGTGCCAGCAGCTTATGGTCGGGAGATACGCAGTATTTT

v_call: TRBV11-2
j_call: TRBJ1-1
clone_size: .
d_call: .
cdr3_aa: CASSTRLNTEAFF
cdr3_nt: TGTGCCAGCAGCACCCGATTGAACACTGAAGCTTTCTTT

v_call: TRBV5-1
j_call: TRBJ1-2
clone_size: .
d_call: .
cdr3_aa: CASSDPSNYGYTF
cdr3_nt: TGCGCCAGCAGCGACCCCTCTAACTATGGCTACACCTTC